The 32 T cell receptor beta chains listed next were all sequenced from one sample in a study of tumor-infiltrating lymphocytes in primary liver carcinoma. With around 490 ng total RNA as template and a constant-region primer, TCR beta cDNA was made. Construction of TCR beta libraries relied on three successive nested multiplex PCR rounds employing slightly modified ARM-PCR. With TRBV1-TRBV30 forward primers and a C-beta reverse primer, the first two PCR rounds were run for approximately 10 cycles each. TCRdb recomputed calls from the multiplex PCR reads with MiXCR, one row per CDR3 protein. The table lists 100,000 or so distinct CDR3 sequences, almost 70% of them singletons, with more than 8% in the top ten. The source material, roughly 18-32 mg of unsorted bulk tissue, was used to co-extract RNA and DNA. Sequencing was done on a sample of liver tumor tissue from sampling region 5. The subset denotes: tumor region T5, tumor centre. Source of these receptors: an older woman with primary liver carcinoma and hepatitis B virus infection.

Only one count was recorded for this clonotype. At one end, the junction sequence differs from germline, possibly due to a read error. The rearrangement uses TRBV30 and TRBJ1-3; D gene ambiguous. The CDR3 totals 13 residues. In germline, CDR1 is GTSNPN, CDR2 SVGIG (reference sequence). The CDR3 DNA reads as TGTGCCTGGAGGTACCATAGTGGAGACACCATATATTTT. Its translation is CAWRYHSGDTIYF. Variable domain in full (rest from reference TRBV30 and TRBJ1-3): SQTIHQWPATLVQPVGSPLSLECTVEGTSNPNLYWYRQAAGRGLQLLFYSVGIGQISSEVPQNLSASRPQDRQFILSSKKLLLSDSGFYLCAWRYHSGDTIYFGEGSWLTVV.

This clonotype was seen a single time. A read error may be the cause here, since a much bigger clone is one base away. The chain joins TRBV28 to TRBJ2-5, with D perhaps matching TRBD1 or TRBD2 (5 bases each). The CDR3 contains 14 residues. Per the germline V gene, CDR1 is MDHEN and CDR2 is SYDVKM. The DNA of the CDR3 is TGTGCCAGCAGGAGGGACCCTGGACCAGAGACCCGGTACTTC. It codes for CASRRDPGPETRYF.

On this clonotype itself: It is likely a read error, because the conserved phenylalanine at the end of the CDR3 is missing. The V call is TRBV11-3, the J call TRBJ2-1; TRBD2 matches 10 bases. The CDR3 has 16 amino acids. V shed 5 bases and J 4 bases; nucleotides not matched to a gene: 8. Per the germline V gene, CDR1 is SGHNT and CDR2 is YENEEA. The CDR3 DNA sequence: TGTGCCAGCAGCCCGCGCCTAGCGGGAGATTACAATGAGCAGTTCTCC. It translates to CASSPRLAGDYNEQFS.

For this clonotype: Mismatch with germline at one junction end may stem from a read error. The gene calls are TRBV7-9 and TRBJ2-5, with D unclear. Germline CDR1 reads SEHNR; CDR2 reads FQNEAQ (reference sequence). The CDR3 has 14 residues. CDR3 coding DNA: TGTGCCAGCGGCTTACGTGCCCGGCAAGAGACCCAATACTTC. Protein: CASGLRARQETQYF.

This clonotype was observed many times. The CDR3 DNA sequence: TGCAGCGCCGGGACAGGGGGTGTTACTGGGGCCAACGTCCTGACTTTC. Residues: CSAGTGGVTGANVLTF. The chain joins TRBV29-1 to TRBJ2-6; 11 nucleotides agree with TRBD1. This CDR3 is built from 16 residues. Germline V gene sequence: CDR1 SQVTM, CDR2 ANQGSEA. V shed 7 bases and J 2 bases; nucleotides not matched to a gene: 7.

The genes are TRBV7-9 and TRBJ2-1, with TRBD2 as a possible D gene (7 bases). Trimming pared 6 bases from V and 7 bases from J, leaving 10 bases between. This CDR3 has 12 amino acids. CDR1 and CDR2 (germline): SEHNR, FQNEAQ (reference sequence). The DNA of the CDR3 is TGTGCCAGCAGAGGGGGGGGAAATGAGCAGTTCTTC. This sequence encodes CASRGGGNEQFF.

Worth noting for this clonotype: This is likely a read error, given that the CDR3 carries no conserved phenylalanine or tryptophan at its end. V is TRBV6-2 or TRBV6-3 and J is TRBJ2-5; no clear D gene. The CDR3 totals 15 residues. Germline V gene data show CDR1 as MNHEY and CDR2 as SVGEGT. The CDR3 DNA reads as TGTGTCAGCACGATATCCAGGATACCCCAAGAGACCCAGTACTTA. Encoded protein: CVSTISRIPQETQYL.

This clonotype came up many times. The CDR3 DNA is TGTGCCAGCAGTTTCTTTCTCGCGGGCGGCCAGGAGGGCGATACGCAGTATTTT. Its protein is CASSFFLAGGQEGDTQYF. The V gene is TRBV12-3 or TRBV12-4, the J gene TRBJ2-3; possibly TRBD2 for D (6 bases). Trimming took 3 bases from V and 6 from J, leaving 25 bases between them. The CDR3 is 18 residues long.

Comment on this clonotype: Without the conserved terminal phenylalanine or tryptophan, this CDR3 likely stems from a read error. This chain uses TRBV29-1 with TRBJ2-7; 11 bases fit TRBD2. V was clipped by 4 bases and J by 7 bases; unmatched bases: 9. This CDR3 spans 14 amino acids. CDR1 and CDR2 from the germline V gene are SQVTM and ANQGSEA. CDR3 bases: TGCAGCGTTGCCCTAACTAGCGGGAGTAGGGAGCAGTACATC. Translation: CSVALTSGSREQYI.

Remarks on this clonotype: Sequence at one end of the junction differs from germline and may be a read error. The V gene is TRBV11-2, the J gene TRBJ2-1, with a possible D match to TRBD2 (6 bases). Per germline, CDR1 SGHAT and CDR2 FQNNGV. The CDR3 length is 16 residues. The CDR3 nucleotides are TGTACTAGCAGCCGACTAAACCCCGAGGTTGCCAATAAGCAGTTCTTC. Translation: CTSSRLNPEVANKQFF. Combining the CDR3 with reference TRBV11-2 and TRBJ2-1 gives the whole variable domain EAGVAQSPRYKIIEKRQSVAFWCNPISGHATLYWYQQILGQGPKLLIQFQNNGVVDDSQLPKDRFSAERLKGVDSTLKIQPAKLEDSAVYLCTSSRLNPEVANKQFFGPGTRLTVL.

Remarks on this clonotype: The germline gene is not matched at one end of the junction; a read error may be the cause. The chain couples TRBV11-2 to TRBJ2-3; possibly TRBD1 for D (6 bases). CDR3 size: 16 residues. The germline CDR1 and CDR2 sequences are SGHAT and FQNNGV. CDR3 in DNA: TGTGCCAGCAGCTTAGCCAGACAGGCGATTACAGATACGCAGTGTTTT. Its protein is CASSLARQAITDTQCF.

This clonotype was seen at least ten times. The CDR3 region has the DNA TGTGCCACCCAAGGGGACAGGGGGAATTCACCCCTCCACTTT. Encoded protein: CATQGDRGNSPLHF. V gene TRBV10-3 combines with J gene TRBJ1-6; 11 bases line up with TRBD1. CDR1 ENHRY and CDR2 SYGVKD come from the germline V gene. CDR3 size: 14 residues. The junction had 6 bases not matched to a gene; V was cut back by 10 bases and J by 7 bases.

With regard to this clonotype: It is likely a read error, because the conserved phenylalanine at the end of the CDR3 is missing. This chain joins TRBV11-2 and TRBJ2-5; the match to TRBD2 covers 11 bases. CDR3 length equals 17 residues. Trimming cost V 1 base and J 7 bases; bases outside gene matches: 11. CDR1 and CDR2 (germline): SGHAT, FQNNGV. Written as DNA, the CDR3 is TGTGCCAGCAGCTTAGTGGGGACTAGCGGAGGTGGGGGGACCCAGTACTCC. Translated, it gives CASSLVGTSGGGGTQYS.

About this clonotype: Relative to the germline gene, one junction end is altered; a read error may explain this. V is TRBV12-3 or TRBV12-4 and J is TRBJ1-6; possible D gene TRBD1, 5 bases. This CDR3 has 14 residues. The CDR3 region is CASTPGDPSSPLNF. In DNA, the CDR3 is TGTGCCAGCACTCCCGGGGACCCTAGTTCACCCCTCAACTTT.

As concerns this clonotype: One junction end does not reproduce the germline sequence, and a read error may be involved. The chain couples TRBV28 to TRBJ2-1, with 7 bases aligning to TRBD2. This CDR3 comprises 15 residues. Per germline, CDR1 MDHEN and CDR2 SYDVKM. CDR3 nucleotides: TGTGCCAGCAGACCCCCGGGAGGTCCCTACAATGACCAGTTCTTC. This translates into CASRPPGGPYNDQFF.

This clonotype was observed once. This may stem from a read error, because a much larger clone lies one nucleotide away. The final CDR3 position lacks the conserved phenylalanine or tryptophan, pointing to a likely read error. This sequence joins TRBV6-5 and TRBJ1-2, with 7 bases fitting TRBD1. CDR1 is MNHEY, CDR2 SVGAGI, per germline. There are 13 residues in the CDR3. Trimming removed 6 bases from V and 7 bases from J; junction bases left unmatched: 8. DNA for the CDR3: TGTGCCAGCAGCCTAGACAGGGAAGGTGGCTACACCCTC. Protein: CASSLDREGGYTL.

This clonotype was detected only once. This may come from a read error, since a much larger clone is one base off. CDR3 loop: CSSSSMDRGQYF. The CDR3 nucleotides read TGTTCCAGCAGTTCGATGGACAGGGGGCAGTACTTC. The genes are TRBV28 and TRBJ2-5; TRBD1 aligns across 10 bases. Germline values: CDR1 MDHEN, CDR2 SYDVKM. This CDR3 spans 12 amino acids.

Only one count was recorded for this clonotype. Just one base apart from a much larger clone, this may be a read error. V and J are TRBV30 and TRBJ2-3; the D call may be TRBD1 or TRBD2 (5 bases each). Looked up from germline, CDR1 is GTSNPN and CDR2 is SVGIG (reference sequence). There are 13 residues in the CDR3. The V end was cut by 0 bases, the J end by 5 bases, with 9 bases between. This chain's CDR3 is CAWSVVRGDTQYF. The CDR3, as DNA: TGTGCCTGGAGTGTCGTGAGGGGAGATACGCAGTATTTT.

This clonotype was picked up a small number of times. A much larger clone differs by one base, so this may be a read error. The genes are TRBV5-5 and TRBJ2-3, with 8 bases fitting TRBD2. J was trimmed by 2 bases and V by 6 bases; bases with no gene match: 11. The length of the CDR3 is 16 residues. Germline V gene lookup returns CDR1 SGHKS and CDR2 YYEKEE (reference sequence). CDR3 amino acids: CASNLQLAALTDTQYF. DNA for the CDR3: TGTGCCAGCAACCTACAACTAGCGGCCCTCACAGATACGCAGTATTTT.

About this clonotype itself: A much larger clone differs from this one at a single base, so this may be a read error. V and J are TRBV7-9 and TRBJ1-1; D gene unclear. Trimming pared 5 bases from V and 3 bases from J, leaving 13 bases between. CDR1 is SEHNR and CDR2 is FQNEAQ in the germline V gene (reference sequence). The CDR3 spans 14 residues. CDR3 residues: CASSNDLVDTEAFF. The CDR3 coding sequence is TGTGCCAGCAGCAATGACCTCGTTGACACTGAAGCTTTCTTT.

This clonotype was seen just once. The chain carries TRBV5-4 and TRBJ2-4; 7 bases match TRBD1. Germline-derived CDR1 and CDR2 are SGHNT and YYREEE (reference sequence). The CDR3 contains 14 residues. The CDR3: CDRSPGTDQNIQYF. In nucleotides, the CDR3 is TGTGACAGGAGCCCGGGGACAGACCAAAACATTCAGTACTTC.

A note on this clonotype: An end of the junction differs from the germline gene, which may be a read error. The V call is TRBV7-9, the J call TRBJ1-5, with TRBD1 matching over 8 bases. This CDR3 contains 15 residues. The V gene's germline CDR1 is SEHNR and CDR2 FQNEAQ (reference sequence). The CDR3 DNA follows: TGTGCCTGCAGCAAAACGACAGGGGGCAATCAGCCCCAGCATTTT. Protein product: CACSKTTGGNQPQHF.

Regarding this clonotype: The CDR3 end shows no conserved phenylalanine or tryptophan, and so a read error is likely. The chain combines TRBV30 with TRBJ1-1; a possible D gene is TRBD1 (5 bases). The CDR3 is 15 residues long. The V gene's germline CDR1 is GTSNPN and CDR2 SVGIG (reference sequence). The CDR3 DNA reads TGTGCCTGGAAACATAGAGGCGGAGAGGACACCGAAGCTTTCTCT. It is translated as CAWKHRGGEDTEAFS.

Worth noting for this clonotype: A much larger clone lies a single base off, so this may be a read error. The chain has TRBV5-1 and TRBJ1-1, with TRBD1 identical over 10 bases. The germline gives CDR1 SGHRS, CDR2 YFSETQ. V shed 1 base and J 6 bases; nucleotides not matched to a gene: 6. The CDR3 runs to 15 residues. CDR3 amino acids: CASSLPPGQGPEAFF. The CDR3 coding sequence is TGCGCCAGCAGCTTGCCACCGGGACAGGGGCCTGAAGCTTTCTTT.

CDR3 amino acids: CASSLAGTISEQFF. The CDR3, as DNA: TGCGCCAGCAGCTTAGCCGGGACAATTAGTGAGCAGTTCTTC. J is TRBJ2-1 and V is TRBV5-1, with a weak D call TRBD1 (6 bases). V dropped 2 bases and J dropped 9 bases, with 15 bases sitting between them. Germline V gene sequence: CDR1 SGHRS, CDR2 YFSETQ. The length of the CDR3 is 14 residues. The whole variable domain, remainder taken from reference TRBV5-1 and TRBJ2-1, is KAGVTQTPRYLIKTRGQQVTLSCSPISGHRSVSWYQQTPGQGLQFLFEYFSETQRNKGNFPGRFSGRQFSNSRSEMNVSTLELGDSALYLCASSLAGTISEQFFGPGTRLTVL.

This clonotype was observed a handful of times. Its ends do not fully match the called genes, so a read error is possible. CDR3 in amino acids: CTSSLEPAGANVLTF. The CDR3 coding sequence is TGTACCAGCAGCTTAGAGCCGGCTGGCGCCAACGTCCTGACTTTC. This chain uses TRBV11-2 with TRBJ2-6; unclear D gene. The CDR3 runs 15 residues. From germline, CDR1 is SGHAT and CDR2 FQNNGV.

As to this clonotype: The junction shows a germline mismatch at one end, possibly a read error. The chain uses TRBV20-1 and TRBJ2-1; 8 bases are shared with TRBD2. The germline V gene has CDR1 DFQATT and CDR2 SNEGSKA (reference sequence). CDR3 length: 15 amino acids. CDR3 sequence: CSARTREGPPNEQFF. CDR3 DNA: TGCAGTGCTAGGACCCGGGAGGGCCCCCCCAATGAGCAGTTCTTT.

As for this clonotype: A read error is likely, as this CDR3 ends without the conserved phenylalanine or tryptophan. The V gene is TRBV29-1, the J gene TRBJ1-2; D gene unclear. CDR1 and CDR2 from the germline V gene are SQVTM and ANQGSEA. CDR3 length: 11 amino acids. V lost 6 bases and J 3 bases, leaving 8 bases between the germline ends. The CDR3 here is CSVVQDYGYTI. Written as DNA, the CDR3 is TGCAGCGTGGTGCAGGACTATGGCTACACCATC.

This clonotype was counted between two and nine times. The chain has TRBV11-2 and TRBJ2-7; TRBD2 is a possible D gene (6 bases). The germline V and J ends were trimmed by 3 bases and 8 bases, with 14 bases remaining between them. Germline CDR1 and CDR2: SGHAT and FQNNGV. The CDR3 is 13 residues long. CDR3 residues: CASSFQPGGKQYF. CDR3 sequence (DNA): TGTGCCAGCAGCTTTCAGCCCGGAGGGAAGCAGTACTTC.

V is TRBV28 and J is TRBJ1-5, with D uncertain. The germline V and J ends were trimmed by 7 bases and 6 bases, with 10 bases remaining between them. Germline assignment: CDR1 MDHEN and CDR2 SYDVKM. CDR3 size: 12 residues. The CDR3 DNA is TGTGCCAGCAACGATAGGAGTCAGCCCCAGCATTTT. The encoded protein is CASNDRSQPQHF. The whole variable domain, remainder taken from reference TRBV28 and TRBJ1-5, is DVKVTQSSRYLVKRTGEKVFLECVQDMDHENMFWYRQDPGLGLRLIYFSYDVKMKEKGDIPEGYSVSREKKERFSLILESASTNQTSMYLCASNDRSQPQHFGDGTRLSIL.

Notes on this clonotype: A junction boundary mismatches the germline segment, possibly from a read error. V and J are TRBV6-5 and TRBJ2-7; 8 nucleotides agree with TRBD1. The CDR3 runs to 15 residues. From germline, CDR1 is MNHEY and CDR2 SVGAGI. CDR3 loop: CASSFAGTGQGGQCF. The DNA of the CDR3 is TGTGCCAGCAGTTTCGCCGGGACAGGCCAAGGTGGGCAGTGCTTC.

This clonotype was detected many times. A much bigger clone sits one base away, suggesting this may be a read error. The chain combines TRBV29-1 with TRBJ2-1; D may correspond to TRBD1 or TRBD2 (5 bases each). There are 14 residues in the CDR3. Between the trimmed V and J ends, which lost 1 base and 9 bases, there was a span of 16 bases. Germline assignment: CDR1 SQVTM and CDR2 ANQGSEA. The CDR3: CSVEATWGIGEQFF. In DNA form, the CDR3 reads TGCAGCGTTGAAGCCACGTGGGGGATCGGTGAGCAGTTCTTC.